Each of the 10 T cell receptor beta chains below was sequenced from the same sample in a study of post-analysis software for immune sequencing data. Prepared TCR beta cDNA libraries contained unique molecular identifiers. TCRdb analysed the PCR reads with MiXCR anew, one entry per CDR3 protein. The table lists fewer than 850,000 distinct CDR3 sequences, 40% to 55% of them singletons, with approximately 4.4% in the top ten. These receptors are not linked to any known antigen. General study results and limits: Roughly five TRBV segments were more frequent in patients than controls; TRBV5-6, TRBV5-1 and TRBV20-1 belonged to this group.

What was sequenced was blood. Source of these receptors: a girl under 18 with multiple sclerosis.

This sequence joins TRBV3-1 and TRBJ2-1, with D uncertain. Germline V gene sequence: CDR1 LGHDT, CDR2 YNNKEL (reference sequence). CDR3 length equals 13 residues. V lost 1 base and J 6 bases, leaving 7 bases between the germline ends. The CDR3 loop is CASSQAAVNEQFF. The CDR3 nucleotides read TGTGCCAGCAGCCAAGCGGCTGTCAATGAGCAGTTCTTC.

Note on this clonotype: Just one base apart from a much larger clone, this may be a read error. The rearrangement links TRBV11-2 to TRBJ2-6; D is tentatively TRBD1 or TRBD2 (5 bases each). Germline V gene sequence: CDR1 SGHAT, CDR2 FQNNGV. The length of the CDR3 is 13 residues. The CDR3 DNA reads TGTGCCAGCAGCTCCCCCGGGGCCAACGTCCCGACTTTC. Translating it yields CASSSPGANVPTF.

The chain is built from TRBV9 and TRBJ2-3, with 12 bases that match TRBD2. Germline CDR1 and CDR2: SGDLS and YYNGEE. The CDR3 consists of 15 residues. With 4 bases clipped from V and 0 bases from J, the junction kept 0 bases outside the gene matches. The CDR3 reads CASSTSGGSTDTQYF. Written as DNA, the CDR3 is TGTGCCAGCAGCACTAGCGGGGGGAGCACAGATACGCAGTATTTT.

J is TRBJ2-7 and V is TRBV15, with no clear D. The CDR3 length is 13 residues. Trimming pared 3 bases from V and 0 bases from J, leaving 6 bases between. The germline V gene encodes CDR1 LNHNV and CDR2 YYDKDF (reference sequence). CDR3: CATSRARSYEQYF. DNA for the CDR3: TGTGCCACCAGCAGGGCCCGCTCCTACGAGCAGTACTTC.

CDR3 nucleotides: TGTGCCAGCAGTGAAACCCAGACCTATGGCTACACCTTC. Amino acids: CASSETQTYGYTF. This chain uses TRBV6-1 with TRBJ1-2; D gene ambiguous. Germline CDR1 and CDR2: MNHNS and SASEGT. V lost 2 bases to trimming and J lost 4 bases, with 8 bases between them. This CDR3 contains 13 residues.

The chain uses TRBV5-1 and TRBJ2-4; the match to TRBD2 covers 8 bases. CDR1 is SGHRS, CDR2 YFSETQ, per germline. This CDR3 has 14 residues. The ends lost 4 bases at V and 9 bases at J; junction bases unmatched: 9. DNA of the CDR3: TGCGCCAGCAGCCCGGAAGCGGGAGTCGGCATTCAGTACTTC. Amino acid sequence: CASSPEAGVGIQYF.

The rearrangement links TRBV28 to TRBJ1-6, with TRBD1 matching over 9 bases. The CDR3 length is 14 residues. V lost 6 bases to trimming and J lost 9 bases; unmatched junction nucleotides: 6. Germline V CDR1 and CDR2: MDHEN, SYDVKM. The CDR3 loop is CASRPDRGSSPLHF. In nucleotides, the CDR3 is TGTGCCAGCAGACCGGACAGGGGCTCTTCACCCCTCCACTTT. Together with reference TRBV28 and TRBJ1-6, the CDR3 gives the full variable domain: DVKVTQSSRYLVKRTGEKVFLECVQDMDHENMFWYRQDPGLGLRLIYFSYDVKMKEKGDIPEGYSVSREKKERFSLILESASTNQTSMYLCASRPDRGSSPLHFGNGTRLTVT.

Only a few counts were recorded for this clonotype. This chain joins TRBV12-3 or TRBV12-4 and TRBJ2-4; TRBD1 agrees at 7 bases. V trimming: 6 bases; J trimming: 6 bases; junction bases outside the gene matches: 14. There are 16 residues in the CDR3. CDR3 region: CASRKSPVTGSNIQYF. The DNA of the CDR3 is TGTGCCAGCAGAAAAAGTCCCGTGACAGGGTCAAACATTCAGTACTTC.

This clonotype was seen a handful of times. The chain uses TRBV29-1 and TRBJ1-2, with 8 bases identical to TRBD1. CDR1 is SQVTM, CDR2 ANQGSEA, per germline. This CDR3 has 12 residues. The J segment lost 4 bases and the V segment lost 5 bases, leaving 3 bases of the junction unmatched. The CDR3 DNA is TGCAGCGTTCGAGACAGGGGCTATGGCTACACCTTC. Its translation is CSVRDRGYGYTF.

The gene calls are TRBV15 and TRBJ2-7; 7 positions match TRBD1. V was clipped by 3 bases and J by 1 base; unmatched bases: 9. Germline V gene sequence: CDR1 LNHNV, CDR2 YYDKDF (reference sequence). The CDR3 runs 16 residues. The CDR3 is CATSRDPGGGSYEQYF. The CDR3 DNA is TGTGCCACCAGCAGGGACCCAGGGGGTGGGTCCTACGAGCAGTACTTC.